This T cell receptor beta chain was documented in a study of cytomegalovirus exposure and HLA in healthy donors. Whole-study findings and limits: Later on, analysis showed that most CMV-associated TCR beta chains appeared to be HLA-restricted. Per a later analysis, roughly 17,000 TCR beta sequences showed association with HLA alleles at 0.05 false discovery rate.

PCR involved 60 Vbeta and 13 Jbeta primers. TCRdb keeps only in-frame clones here, not all; method: immunoSEQ multiplex PCR. The table lists approximately 190,000 clones, 81% of them singletons. The count of this clone is one. What it binds is unknown. The germline V gene has CDR1 MDHEN and CDR2 SYDVKM. This CDR3 region has 13 residues. Losses at the gene ends were 6 bases for V and 8 bases for J; bases not matched to a gene: 7. The sequencing input was PBMCs. The rearrangement links TRBV28 to TRBJ1-2; 9 bases align to TRBD1. This TCR was recovered from a man over 45 in good health and CMV-seronegative. The CDR3 DNA sequence: TGTGCCAGCAGCGCGGGACAGGGTAGGGGCTACACCTTC. Its protein is CASSAGQGRGYTF.